This T cell receptor (beta chain) was sequenced for a study of Graves' ophthalmopathy and Graves' hyperthyroidism. Study overall: Blood was drawn at initial diagnosis, before any treatment.

Amplification from RNA transcripts yielded the TCR beta CDR3 regions. RT-PCR was first run with HTBI primers, then multiplex PCR in a second round. TCRdb fed the multiplex PCR reads into MiXCR, producing one record per CDR3 protein. The sample comprises around 670,000 distinct CDR3 sequences, about 44% of which are singletons, and less than 55% rests with the top ten. The CDR3 covers 18 residues. The J segment lost 3 bases and the V segment lost 7 bases, leaving 10 bases of the junction unmatched. Germline V gives CDR1 SNHLY, CDR2 FYNNEI. Where ophthalmopathy was present, donors had moderate-to-severe activity, CAS ≥3, NOSPECS ≥4 and duration under 3 months. The diagnosis combined clinical symptoms, thyroxine, TRAb, thyroid ultrasound and orbital computed tomography scans.

Input material: peripheral blood. The chain combines TRBV2 with TRBJ1-6; 12 bases map to TRBD1. This TCR derives from an adult man with Graves' ophthalmopathy. As DNA, the CDR3 is TGTGCCAGCATATTACCGGGACAGGGGGCGATCTATAATTCACCCCTCCACTTT. Amino acids: CASILPGQGAIYNSPLHF.